These T cell receptor beta chains were read from a single sample in a study of PD-1 blockade in classical Hodgkin lymphoma. Repertoires were generated with immunoSEQ multiplex PCR, while TCRdb's copy carries only in-frame clones and drops some. In the table there are roughly 41,000 clones, 80% to 90% of which are singletons. Specimen: peripheral blood mononuclear cells (PBMCs), collected before the second cycle of nivolumab. The receptor set was obtained from a human donor with classical Hodgkin lymphoma. CDR3s include the opening cysteine and the closing phenylalanine or tryptophan. The D gene is left open where the match is weak. Part of the rows lack a size; the others show once, few, many or a class for expanded clones.

.,TRBV19,.,TRBJ1-2,CASIDSGTLVNYGYTF,TGTGCCAGTATTGATTCCGGGACCCTCGTTAACTATGGCTACACCTTC
.,TRBV29-1,.,TRBJ2-7,CSVEQDTYEQYF,TGCAGCGTAGAACAGGACACCTACGAGCAGTACTTC
.,TRBV11-3,.,TRBJ2-5,CASGIGSQETQYF,TGTGCCAGCGGCATTGGGTCCCAAGAGACCCAGTACTTC
.,TRBV19,.,TRBJ2-1,CASSFDKITYNEQFF,TGTGCCAGTAGTTTCGACAAGATAACCTACAATGAGCAGTTCTTC
TRBD1,TRBV6-6,.,TRBJ2-7,CASSRGTGSYEQYF,TGTGCCAGCAGTCGAGGGACAGGCTCCTACGAGCAGTACTTC
TRBD2,TRBV25-1,.,TRBJ2-7,CASRTTSGNYEQYF,TGTGCCAGCAGGACGACTAGCGGGAATTACGAGCAGTACTTC
.,TRBV10-1,once,TRBJ2-3,CASSEMGPLLTDTQYF,TGCGCCAGCAGTGAGATGGGACCGCTCCTCACAGATACGCAGTATTTT
TRBD2,TRBV6-6,.,TRBJ2-5,CASSLTSGRAWETQYF,TGTGCCAGCAGCCTAACTAGCGGGAGGGCCTGGGAGACCCAGTACTTC
.,TRBV7-2,.,TRBJ2-2,CASSSQGTGGELFF,TGTGCCAGCAGCTCGCAGGGTACTGGCGGGGAGCTGTTTTTT
TRBD1,TRBV5-1,.,TRBJ2-2,CASSDPGQGTFGELFF,TGCGCCAGCAGCGATCCGGGACAGGGCACGTTCGGGGAGCTGTTTTTT
.,TRBV19,few,TRBJ1-5,CASSIGPINQPQHF,TGTGCCAGTAGTATAGGACCGATCAATCAGCCCCAGCATTTT
.,TRBV13,few,TRBJ2-7,CASSLEGGYYEQYF,TGTGCCAGCAGCTTAGAGGGCGGGTACTACGAGCAGTACTTC
.,TRBV27,.,TRBJ1-4,CASSLRGIRGGEKLFF,TGTGCCAGCAGTCTCAGGGGTATTCGAGGAGGTGAAAAACTGTTTTTT
.,TRBV19,.,TRBJ1-1,CASSATLTEAFF,TGTGCCAGTAGCGCGACCCTCACTGAAGCTTTCTTT
.,TRBV19,.,TRBJ2-7,CASSIAGRNYEQYF,TGTGCCAGTAGTATTGCTGGCCGAAACTACGAGCAGTACTTC
TRBD1,TRBV2,.,TRBJ1-5,CASSLGQGVDLMWAQHF,TGTGCCAGCAGTTTGGGACAGGGTGTTGATTTGATGTGGGCCCAGCATTTT
.,TRBV30,.,TRBJ1-2,CAWRGPDRFHYGYTF,TGTGCCTGGAGGGGTCCGGACAGATTTCACTATGGCTACACCTTC
TRBD2,TRBV10-3,.,TRBJ2-3,CAISPGGKATDTQYF,TGTGCCATCAGCCCGGGGGGGAAGGCCACAGATACGCAGTATTTT
.,TRBV9,medium-sized,TRBJ2-5,CASSDRQGGVYQETQYF,TGTGCCAGCAGCGACCGACAGGGAGGGGTGTACCAAGAGACCCAGTACTTC
.,TRBV7-8,.,TRBJ2-7,CASSFGRVYEQYF,TGTGCCAGCAGCTTCGGGCGCGTTTACGAGCAGTACTTC
TRBD1,TRBV25-1,few,TRBJ2-7,CATGQGAYEQYF,TGTGCCACGGGACAGGGGGCCTACGAGCAGTACTTC
TRBD2,TRBV9,.,TRBJ2-5,CASSRDSGRGETQYF,TGTGCCAGCAGCCGCGATAGCGGGAGAGGAGAGACCCAGTACTTC
TRBD1,TRBV11-3,.,TRBJ1-4,CASSLRTGEGEKLFF,TGTGCCAGCAGCCTGCGGACAGGGGAGGGTGAAAAACTGTTTTTT
.,TRBV27,.,TRBJ1-2,CASRHTGTYYGYTF,TGTGCCAGCAGGCATACCGGGACCTACTATGGCTACACCTTC
.,TRBV4-1,once,TRBJ2-1,CASSQEGTRANEQFF,TGCGCCAGCAGCCAAGAAGGGACACGGGCGAATGAGCAGTTCTTC
.,TRBV25-1,.,TRBJ2-7,CASSGGREKPEQYF,TGTGCCAGCAGTGGGGGGCGGGAGAAGCCCGAGCAGTACTTC
TRBD1,TRBV28,once,TRBJ2-7,CASSQGTGSSYEQYF,TGTGCCAGCAGTCAAGGGACAGGAAGCTCCTACGAGCAGTACTTC
.,TRBV30,once,TRBJ2-6,CAWSVGRPTGSGANVLTF,TGTGCCTGGAGTGTAGGCCGCCCTACAGGGTCTGGGGCCAACGTCCTGACTTTC
.,TRBV6-1,.,TRBJ2-7,CASSGTSGPPYEQYF,TGTGCCAGCAGTGGTACTTCGGGACCGCCCTACGAGCAGTACTTC